This TCR beta chain was identified in a study of cytomegalovirus exposure and HLA in healthy donors. This CDR3 comprises 16 residues. J was trimmed by 6 bases and V by 5 bases; bases with no gene match: 13. In germline, CDR1 is LNHDA, CDR2 SQIVND (reference sequence). A remark on this clone: Antigen: not known.

Study-wide results and limits: Whilst most TCR sequences proved rare, a subset of public TCRs occurred across many donors.

Sequencing was performed with immunoSEQ multiplex PCR; in TCRdb, only in-frame clones are kept and a portion is missing. The sample includes about 74,000 clones, 94% of them seen just once. The sample comprised PBMCs. The chain is built from TRBV19 and TRBJ2-3, with 8 bases matching TRBD2. The origin of this receptor is a man between 18 and 29 years old in good health and CMV-seropositive. The CDR3 is CASSLLAESLGDTQYF. Written as DNA, the CDR3 is TGTGCCAGTAGTTTACTAGCGGAAAGCCTCGGGGATACGCAGTATTTT.